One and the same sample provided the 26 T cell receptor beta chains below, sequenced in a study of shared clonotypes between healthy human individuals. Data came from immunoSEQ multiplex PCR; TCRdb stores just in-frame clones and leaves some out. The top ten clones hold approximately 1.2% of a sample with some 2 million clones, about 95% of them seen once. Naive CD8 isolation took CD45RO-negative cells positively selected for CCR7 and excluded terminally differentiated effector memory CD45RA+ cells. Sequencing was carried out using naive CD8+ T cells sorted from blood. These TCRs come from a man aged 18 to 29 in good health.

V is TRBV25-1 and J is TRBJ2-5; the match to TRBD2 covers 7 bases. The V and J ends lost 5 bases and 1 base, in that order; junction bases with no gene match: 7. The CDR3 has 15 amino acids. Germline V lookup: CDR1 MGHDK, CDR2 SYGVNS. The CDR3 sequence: CASSSGEMRQETQYF. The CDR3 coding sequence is TGTGCCAGCAGTAGCGGGGAGATGCGCCAAGAGACCCAGTACTTC.

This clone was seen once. CDR3 sequence: CASSLSLSGSFYNEQFF. The CDR3 DNA is TGTGCCAGCAGCTTATCCCTAAGCGGGAGTTTCTACAATGAGCAGTTCTTC. The genes are TRBV7-9 and TRBJ2-1, with 8 bases aligning to TRBD2. The germline gives CDR1 SEHNR, CDR2 FQNEAQ (reference sequence). The J segment lost 3 bases and the V segment lost 2 bases, leaving 9 bases of the junction unmatched. This CDR3 contains 17 residues.

The CDR3 is CASSSWGTGLLHEQFF. CDR3 sequence (DNA): TGTGCCAGCAGCTCTTGGGGGACAGGGCTGTTGCATGAGCAGTTCTTC. This chain links TRBV5-4 with TRBJ2-1; 9 nucleotides match TRBD1. The J segment lost 8 bases and the V segment lost 3 bases, leaving 12 bases of the junction unmatched. The germline gives CDR1 SGHNT, CDR2 YYREEE (reference sequence). This CDR3 is 16 amino acids long.

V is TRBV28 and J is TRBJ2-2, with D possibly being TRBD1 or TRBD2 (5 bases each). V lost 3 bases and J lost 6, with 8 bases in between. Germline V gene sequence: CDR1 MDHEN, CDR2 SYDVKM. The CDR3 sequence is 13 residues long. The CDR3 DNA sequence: TGTGCCAGCAGTTTGGGACCGGCCGGGGAGCTGTTTTTT. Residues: CASSLGPAGELFF.

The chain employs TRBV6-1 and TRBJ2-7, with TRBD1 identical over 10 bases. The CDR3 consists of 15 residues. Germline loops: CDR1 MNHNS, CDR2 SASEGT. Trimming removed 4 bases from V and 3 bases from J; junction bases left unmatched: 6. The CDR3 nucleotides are TGTGCCAGCAGTGCGACCCGGGACAGGGGCTACGAGCAGTACTTC. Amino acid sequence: CASSATRDRGYEQYF.

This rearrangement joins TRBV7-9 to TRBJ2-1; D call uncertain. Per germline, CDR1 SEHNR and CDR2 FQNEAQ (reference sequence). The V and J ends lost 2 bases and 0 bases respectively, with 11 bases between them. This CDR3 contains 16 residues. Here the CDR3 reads CASSLNRESSYNEQFF. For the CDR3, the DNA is TGTGCCAGCAGCTTAAATCGCGAGAGCTCCTACAATGAGCAGTTCTTC.

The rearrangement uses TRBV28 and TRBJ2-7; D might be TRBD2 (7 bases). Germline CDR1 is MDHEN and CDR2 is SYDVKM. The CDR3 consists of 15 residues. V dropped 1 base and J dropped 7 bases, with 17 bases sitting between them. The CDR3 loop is CASSLFGEGEWEQYF. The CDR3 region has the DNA TGTGCCAGCAGTTTATTTGGGGAGGGGGAGTGGGAGCAGTACTTC. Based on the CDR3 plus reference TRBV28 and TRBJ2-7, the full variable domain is DVKVTQSSRYLVKRTGEKVFLECVQDMDHENMFWYRQDPGLGLRLIYFSYDVKMKEKGDIPEGYSVSREKKERFSLILESASTNQTSMYLCASSLFGEGEWEQYFGPGTRLTVT.

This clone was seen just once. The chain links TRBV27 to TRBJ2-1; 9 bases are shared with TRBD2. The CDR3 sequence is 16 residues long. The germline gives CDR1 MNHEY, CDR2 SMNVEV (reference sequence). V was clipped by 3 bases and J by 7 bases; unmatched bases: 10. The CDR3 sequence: CASSFLAGGQGNEQFF. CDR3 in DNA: TGTGCCAGCAGTTTCCTCGCGGGGGGGCAGGGGAATGAGCAGTTCTTC.

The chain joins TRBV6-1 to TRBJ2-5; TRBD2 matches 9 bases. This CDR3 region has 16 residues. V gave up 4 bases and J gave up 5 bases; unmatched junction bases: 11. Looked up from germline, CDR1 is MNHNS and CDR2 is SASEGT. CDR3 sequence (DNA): TGTGCCAGCAGTGGTTCAAGCGGGAGGTATCCGGAGACCCAGTACTTC. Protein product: CASSGSSGRYPETQYF.

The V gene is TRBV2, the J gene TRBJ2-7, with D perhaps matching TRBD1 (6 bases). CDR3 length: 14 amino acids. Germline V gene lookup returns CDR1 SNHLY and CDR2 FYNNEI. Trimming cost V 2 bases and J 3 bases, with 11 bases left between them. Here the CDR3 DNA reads TGTGCCAGCAGTGAAACAGGGAGAAGCTACGAGCAGTACTTC. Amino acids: CASSETGRSYEQYF.

CDR3 protein: CASSYRGLSYNSPLHF. DNA of the CDR3: TGTGCCAGCAGTTACAGGGGGCTTTCCTATAATTCACCCCTCCACTTT. This chain joins TRBV6-5 and TRBJ1-6; 7 positions agree with TRBD1. The CDR3 consists of 16 residues. The junction had 2 bases not matched to a gene; V was cut back by 2 bases and J by 1 base. Germline CDR1 reads MNHEY; CDR2 reads SVGAGI.

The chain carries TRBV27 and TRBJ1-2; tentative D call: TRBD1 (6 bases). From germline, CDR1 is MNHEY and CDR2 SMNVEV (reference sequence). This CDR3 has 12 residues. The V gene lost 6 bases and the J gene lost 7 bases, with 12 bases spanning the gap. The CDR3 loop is CASRTGVRGYTF. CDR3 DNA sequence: TGTGCCAGCAGGACAGGAGTCCGTGGCTACACCTTC.

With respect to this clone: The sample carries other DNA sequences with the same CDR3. CDR3 DNA sequence: TGCGCCAGCAGCCAAGATAGGACTAGCGGGTCCTACGAGCAGTACTTC. Protein: CASSQDRTSGSYEQYF. The rearrangement links TRBV4-3 to TRBJ2-7, with 11 bases that match TRBD2. Germline CDR1 LGHNA, CDR2 YSLEER. The junction had 2 bases not matched to a gene; V was cut back by 0 bases and J by 1 base. The CDR3 is made up of 16 amino acids.

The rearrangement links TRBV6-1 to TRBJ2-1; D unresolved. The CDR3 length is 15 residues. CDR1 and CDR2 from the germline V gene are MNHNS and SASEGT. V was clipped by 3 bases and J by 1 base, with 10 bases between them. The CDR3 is CASSEGFYSYNEQFF. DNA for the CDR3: TGTGCCAGCAGTGAGGGGTTTTATTCCTACAATGAGCAGTTCTTC.

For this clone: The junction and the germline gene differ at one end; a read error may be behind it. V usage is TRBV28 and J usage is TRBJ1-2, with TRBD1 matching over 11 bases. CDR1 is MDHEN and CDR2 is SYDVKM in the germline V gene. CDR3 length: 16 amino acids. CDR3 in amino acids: CASSHGQGAPYLTMIF. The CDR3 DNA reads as TGTGCCAGCAGTCATGGACAGGGGGCTCCTTATCTAACTATGATCTTC.

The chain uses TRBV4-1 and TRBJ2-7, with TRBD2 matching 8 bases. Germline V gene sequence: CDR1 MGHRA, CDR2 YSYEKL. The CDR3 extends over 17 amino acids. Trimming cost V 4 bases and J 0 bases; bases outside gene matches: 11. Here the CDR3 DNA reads TGCGCCAGCAGCCCAATGGTGGGGGGGACTAGCTCCTACGAGCAGTACTTC. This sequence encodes CASSPMVGGTSSYEQYF.

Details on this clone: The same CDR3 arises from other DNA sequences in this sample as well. CDR3 amino acids: CASSYAEGTTEAFF. CDR3 bases: TGTGCCAGCAGTTACGCGGAGGGAACGACTGAAGCTTTCTTT. The chain links TRBV6-5 to TRBJ1-1; no clear D gene. V dropped 2 bases and J dropped 5 bases, with 12 bases sitting between them. The CDR3 is made up of 14 amino acids. Per germline, CDR1 MNHEY and CDR2 SVGAGI.

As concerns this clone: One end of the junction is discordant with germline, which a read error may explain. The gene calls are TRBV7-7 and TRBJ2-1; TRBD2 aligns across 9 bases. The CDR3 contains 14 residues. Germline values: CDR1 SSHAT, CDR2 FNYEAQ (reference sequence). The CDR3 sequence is CASSSSGRSNEQFF. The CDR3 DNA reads TGTGCTAGCAGCTCCAGCGGGAGGTCCAATGAGCAGTTCTTC.

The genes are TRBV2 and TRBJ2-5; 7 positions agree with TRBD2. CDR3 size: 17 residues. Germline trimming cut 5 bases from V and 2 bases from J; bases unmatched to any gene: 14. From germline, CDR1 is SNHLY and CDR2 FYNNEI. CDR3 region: CASSYGGSLDWQETQYF. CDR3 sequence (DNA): TGTGCCAGCAGTTACGGGGGGAGCCTAGATTGGCAAGAGACCCAGTACTTC.

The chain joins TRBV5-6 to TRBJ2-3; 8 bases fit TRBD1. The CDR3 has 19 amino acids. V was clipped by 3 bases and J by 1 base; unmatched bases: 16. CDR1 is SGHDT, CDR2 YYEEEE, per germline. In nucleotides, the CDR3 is TGTGCCAGCAGCTCGTTTTTGGCCGCTACAGGGGGAGGCACAGATACGCAGTATTTT. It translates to CASSSFLAATGGGTDTQYF.

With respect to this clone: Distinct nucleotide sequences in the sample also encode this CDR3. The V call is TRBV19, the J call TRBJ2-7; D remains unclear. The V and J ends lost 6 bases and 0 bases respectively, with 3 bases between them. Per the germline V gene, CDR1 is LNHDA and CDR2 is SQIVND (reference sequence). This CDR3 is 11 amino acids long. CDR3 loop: CASSDSYEQYF. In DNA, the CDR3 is TGTGCCAGTAGCGACTCCTACGAGCAGTACTTC.

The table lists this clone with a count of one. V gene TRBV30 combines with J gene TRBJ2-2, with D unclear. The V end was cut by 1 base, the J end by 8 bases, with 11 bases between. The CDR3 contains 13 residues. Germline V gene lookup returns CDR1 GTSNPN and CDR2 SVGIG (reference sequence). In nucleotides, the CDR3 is TGTGCCTGGAGTGCTGTATACGAGGGGGAGCTGTTTTTT. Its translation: CAWSAVYEGELFF.

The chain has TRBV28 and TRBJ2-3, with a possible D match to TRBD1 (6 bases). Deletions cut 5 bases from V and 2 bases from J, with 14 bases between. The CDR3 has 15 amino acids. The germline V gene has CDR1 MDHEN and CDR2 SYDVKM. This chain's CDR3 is CASSNTGSPTDTQYF. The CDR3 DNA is TGTGCCAGCAGTAATACAGGGTCCCCCACAGATACGCAGTATTTT.

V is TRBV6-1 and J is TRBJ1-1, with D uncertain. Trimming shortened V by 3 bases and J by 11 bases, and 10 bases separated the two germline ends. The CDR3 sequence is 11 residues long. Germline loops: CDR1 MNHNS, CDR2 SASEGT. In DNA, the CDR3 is TGTGCCAGCAGTGATGGAAATCGGGCTTTCTTT. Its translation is CASSDGNRAFF.

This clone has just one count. CDR3 DNA: TGCGCCACCACTAGCGGCGGTTCCAATGAGCAGTTCTTC. Protein sequence: CATTSGGSNEQFF. The chain links TRBV10-1 to TRBJ2-1; the match to TRBD2 covers 8 bases. Trimming took 10 bases from V and 6 from J; bases not matched to a gene: 8. The CDR3 length is 13 residues. CDR1 and CDR2 from the germline V gene are WNHNN and SYGVQD (reference sequence).

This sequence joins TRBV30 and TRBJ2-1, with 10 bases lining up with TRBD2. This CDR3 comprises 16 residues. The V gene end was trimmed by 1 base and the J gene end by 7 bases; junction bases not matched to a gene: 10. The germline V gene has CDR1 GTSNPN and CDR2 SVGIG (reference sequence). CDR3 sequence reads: CAWSEGLAGEKNEQFF. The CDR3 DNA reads TGTGCCTGGAGTGAAGGGCTAGCGGGAGAGAAGAATGAGCAGTTCTTC.